Below, 28 T cell receptor beta chains from the same sample are listed, as sequenced in a study of control samples from healthy donors and cancer patients. Using immunoSEQ multiplex PCR, the repertoire was profiled, and TCRdb retains in-frame clones only, with some absent. Its listing shows 150,000 to 200,000 clones. Source material: blood. These receptor sequences come from a woman aged 25 to 39 in good health.

The chain employs TRBV7-9 and TRBJ2-2; 10 bases agree with TRBD1. Germline lookup yields CDR1 SEHNR and CDR2 FQNEAQ (reference sequence). The V gene end was trimmed by 11 bases and the J gene end by 0 bases; junction bases not matched to a gene: 9. CDR3 length: 16 amino acids. The CDR3 protein is CAEGTGVISNTGELFF. CDR3 nucleotides: TGTGCCGAGGGGACAGGGGTTATTTCGAACACCGGGGAGCTGTTTTTT.

The V and J genes are TRBV29-1 and TRBJ1-5; possibly TRBD1 for D (5 bases). The ends were cut back, 4 bases at V and 4 bases at J, with 8 bases in the middle. There are 12 residues in the CDR3. Germline V gives CDR1 SQVTM, CDR2 ANQGSEA. In DNA form, the CDR3 reads TGCAGCGTTGGGCCAGGGAATCAGCCCCAGCATTTT. It yields the protein CSVGPGNQPQHF.

The chain has TRBV28 and TRBJ2-7, with D unresolved. CDR1 is MDHEN, CDR2 SYDVKM, per germline. Trimming took off 5 bases at V and 6 bases at J, with 14 bases between the two ends. This CDR3 is built from 13 residues. The CDR3 DNA is TGTGCCAGCAGTGATGTACCAAAGGGCGAGCAGTACTTC. This codes for CASSDVPKGEQYF.

CDR3 sequence reads: CASSLGHLEAFF. CDR3 in DNA: TGTGCCAGCAGCCTTGGACACCTTGAAGCTTTCTTT. The J gene is TRBJ1-1, the V gene TRBV7-9; weak D call: TRBD1 (5 bases). Trimming stripped 5 bases from V and 7 bases from J, with 11 bases between. This CDR3 contains 12 residues. Looked up from germline, CDR1 is SEHNR and CDR2 is FQNEAQ (reference sequence). The variable domain in full, completed from reference TRBV7-9 and TRBJ1-1, reads DTGVSQNPRHKITKRGQNVTFRCDPISEHNRLYWYRQTLGQGPEFLTYFQNEAQLEKSRLLSDRFSAERPKGSFSTLEIQRTEQGDSAMYLCASSLGHLEAFFGQGTRLTVV.

The CDR3 sequence: CASSGGIVDGYTF. Here the CDR3 DNA reads TGTGCCAGCAGTGGGGGAATCGTGGATGGCTACACCTTC. This chain uses TRBV5-4 with TRBJ1-2; D may be TRBD1 (5 bases). CDR3 length: 13 amino acids. Germline CDR1 and CDR2: SGHNT and YYREEE (reference sequence). Trimming cost V 5 bases and J 6 bases, with 14 bases left between them.

The chain has TRBV6-6 and TRBJ1-2; D unclear. V lost 0 bases to trimming and J lost 6 bases, with 8 bases between them. The CDR3 extends over 13 amino acids. Germline-derived CDR1 and CDR2 are MNHNY and SVGAGI (reference sequence). The CDR3 loop is CASSYSIGNGYTF. The CDR3 DNA is TGTGCCAGCAGTTACTCGATTGGGAATGGCTACACCTTC.

The chain recombines TRBV24-1 with TRBJ2-1; 11 nucleotides line up with TRBD2. The CDR3 covers 16 residues. Germline CDR1 reads KGHDR; CDR2 reads SFDVKD. V dropped 5 bases and J dropped 2; count of bases not matched to a gene: 4. The CDR3 DNA reads as TGTGCCACCAGTGCCAATAGCGGGGGGGCCTACAATGAGCAGTTCTTC. It is translated as CATSANSGGAYNEQFF.

The rearrangement uses TRBV29-1 and TRBJ1-2; tentatively, D is TRBD1 (5 bases). The germline V gene encodes CDR1 SQVTM and CDR2 ANQGSEA. Trimming removed 7 bases from V and 8 bases from J, with 17 bases in between. The CDR3 has 12 residues. Written as DNA, the CDR3 is TGCAGCGCCTTGAGGGGTTCTGACGGCTACACCTTC. Its protein product is CSALRGSDGYTF.

The CDR3 loop reads CSVETTSDEQFF. The CDR3 DNA is TGCAGCGTTGAAACGACTAGCGATGAGCAGTTCTTC. The chain is built from TRBV29-1 and TRBJ2-1; 8 bases align to TRBD2. This CDR3 region has 12 residues. The V gene end was trimmed by 2 bases and the J gene end by 8 bases; junction bases not matched to a gene: 2. Germline values: CDR1 SQVTM, CDR2 ANQGSEA.

This sequence joins TRBV11-2 and TRBJ2-1; 7 positions match TRBD2. With 3 bases clipped from V and 0 bases from J, the junction kept 2 bases outside the gene matches. This CDR3 comprises 15 residues. Germline CDR1 SGHAT, CDR2 FQNNGV. DNA for the CDR3: TGTGCCAGCAGCTTGGGCGGGAGCTCCTACAATGAGCAGTTCTTC. Protein: CASSLGGSSYNEQFF.

V and J are TRBV18 and TRBJ1-1; D might be TRBD1 (5 bases). From germline, CDR1 is KGHSH and CDR2 LQKENI. The length of the CDR3 is 17 residues. V was clipped by 1 base and J by 4 bases, with 19 bases between them. CDR3 in amino acids: CASSPQAKRAGGTEAFF. DNA for the CDR3: TGTGCCAGCTCACCACAAGCCAAGCGGGCGGGGGGCACTGAAGCTTTCTTT.

The chain joins TRBV9 to TRBJ2-5; D is perhaps TRBD1 or TRBD2 (6 bases each). Trimming stripped 0 bases from V and 5 bases from J, with 14 bases between. The CDR3 covers 15 residues. The germline gives CDR1 SGDLS, CDR2 YYNGEE. The CDR3 spells CASSVVWGAMETQYF. DNA for the CDR3: TGTGCCAGCAGCGTAGTGTGGGGGGCCATGGAGACCCAGTACTTC.

The chain combines TRBV29-1 with TRBJ2-3; 11 positions agree with TRBD2. Germline-derived CDR1 and CDR2 are SQVTM and ANQGSEA. The CDR3 length is 15 residues. J was trimmed by 0 bases and V by 4 bases; bases with no gene match: 3. CDR3 nucleotide sequence: TGCAGCGTTGTGGGGACTAGCGGTAGCACAGATACGCAGTATTTT. Its protein is CSVVGTSGSTDTQYF.

The J gene is TRBJ1-5, the V gene TRBV6-6, with D tentatively TRBD1 (5 bases). Trimming removed 2 bases at V and 4 bases at J, with 12 bases between. The germline gives CDR1 MNHNY, CDR2 SVGAGI (reference sequence). The length of the CDR3 is 15 residues. The CDR3 region has the DNA TGTGCCAGCAGTTACGAGGGGATCGGTAATCAGCCCCAGCATTTT. Translation: CASSYEGIGNQPQHF.

The J gene is TRBJ1-2, the V gene TRBV13; D is undetermined. The V end lost 0 bases, the J end lost 2 bases, and 7 bases lay between the germline ends. CDR1 and CDR2 (germline): PRHDT, FYEKMQ (reference sequence). The CDR3 is made up of 14 amino acids. CDR3 in amino acids: CASSLGQANYGYTF. The DNA of the CDR3 is TGTGCCAGCAGCTTAGGGCAGGCGAACTATGGCTACACCTTC. The full variable domain, with the rest looked up from reference TRBV13 and TRBJ1-2, is AAGVIQSPRHLIKEKRETATLKCYPIPRHDTVYWYQQGPGQDPQFLISFYEKMQSDKGSIPDRFSAQQFSDYHSELNMSSLELGDSALYFCASSLGQANYGYTFGSGTRLTVV.

The gene calls are TRBV4-3 and TRBJ1-5; D gene ambiguous. Trimming shortened V by 0 bases and J by 0 bases, and 3 bases separated the two germline ends. The germline V gene has CDR1 LGHNA and CDR2 YSLEER. The CDR3 has 14 amino acids. The CDR3 reads CASSQDGSNQPQHF. Written as DNA, the CDR3 is TGCGCCAGCAGCCAAGATGGTAGCAATCAGCCCCAGCATTTT.

The chain recombines TRBV7-3 with TRBJ1-1; 8 nucleotides align to TRBD1. With V trimmed by 5 bases and J by 3 bases, 2 bases remained unmatched. The CDR3 runs to 13 residues. Germline CDR1 and CDR2: SGHTA and FQGTGA. The CDR3 reads CASSVDRDTEAFF. The DNA for the CDR3 is TGTGCCAGCAGCGTGGACAGGGACACTGAAGCTTTCTTT.

V gene TRBV19 combines with J gene TRBJ2-2; no definite D call. Between the trimmed V and J ends, which lost 7 bases and 2 bases, there was a span of 8 bases. The CDR3 totals 13 residues. Germline V gives CDR1 LNHDA, CDR2 SQIVND (reference sequence). The CDR3 region has the DNA TGTGCCAGTATCGACCCTAACACCGGGGAGCTGTTTTTT. This sequence encodes CASIDPNTGELFF.

DNA for the CDR3: TGTGCCAGCAGCCCGAATTTCCGGGACGGGGTATTTAACTATGGCTACACCTTC. Protein product: CASSPNFRDGVFNYGYTF. V usage is TRBV5-6 and J usage is TRBJ1-2; a weak D match, TRBD1 (5 bases). The CDR3 spans 18 residues. Trimming removed 4 bases from V and 1 base from J, with 23 bases in between. CDR1 is SGHDT and CDR2 is YYEEEE in the germline V gene.

This chain joins TRBV24-1 and TRBJ2-1; 7 nucleotides agree with TRBD1. Unmatched junction bases numbered 5, after V lost 1 base and J lost 6 bases. The CDR3 covers 15 residues. CDR1 is KGHDR and CDR2 is SFDVKD in the germline V gene. CDR3 in DNA: TGTGCCACCAGTGATTTACTGACAGGGTCCAATGAGCAGTTCTTC. This codes for CATSDLLTGSNEQFF.

The J gene is TRBJ1-6, the V gene TRBV19, with 7 bases aligning to TRBD1. The CDR3 extends over 15 amino acids. J gave up 3 bases and V 4 bases, and 3 bases lay outside the gene matches. Germline lookup yields CDR1 LNHDA and CDR2 SQIVND (reference sequence). DNA of the CDR3: TGTGCCAGTAGTACAGGACAGGACTATAATTCACCCCTCCACTTT. Translation gives CASSTGQDYNSPLHF. Full variable domain (outside the CDR3, taken from reference TRBV19 and TRBJ1-6): DGGITQSPKYLFRKEGQNVTLSCEQNLNHDAMYWYRQDPGQGLRLIYYSQIVNDFQKGDIAEGYSVSREKKESFPLTVTSAQKNPTAFYLCASSTGQDYNSPLHFGNGTRLTVT.

The chain couples TRBV7-9 to TRBJ1-1; no clear D gene. Trimming pared 1 base from V and 5 bases from J, leaving 11 bases between. Germline V gene sequence: CDR1 SEHNR, CDR2 FQNEAQ (reference sequence). The CDR3 covers 14 residues. The CDR3: CASSLVLGRTEAFF. CDR3 coding DNA: TGTGCCAGCAGCTTAGTTCTAGGGAGGACTGAAGCTTTCTTT.

This chain connects TRBV5-4 to TRBJ2-7; D remains unclear. Deletions cut 3 bases from V and 5 bases from J, with 9 bases between. The germline gives CDR1 SGHNT, CDR2 YYREEE (reference sequence). The CDR3 is 12 amino acids. This chain's CDR3 is CASSSPLNEQYF. The CDR3 coding sequence is TGTGCCAGCAGCTCCCCATTAAACGAGCAGTACTTC. Supplemented by reference TRBV5-4 and TRBJ2-7, the full variable domain reads ETGVTQSPTHLIKTRGQQVTLRCSSQSGHNTVSWYQQALGQGPQFIFQYYREEENGRGNFPPRFSGLQFPNYSSELNVNALELDDSALYLCASSSPLNEQYFGPGTRLTVT.

The DNA of the CDR3 is TGTGCCAGCAGTTTCGCGAACACTGAAGCTTTCTTT. Its protein is CASSFANTEAFF. This chain connects TRBV28 to TRBJ1-1; the D is unclear. V was shortened by 3 bases and J by 1 base, with 3 bases between the two germline ends. Germline lookup yields CDR1 MDHEN and CDR2 SYDVKM. There are 12 residues in the CDR3.

The CDR3 nucleotides read TGTGCCAGCAGTTACTTAGGGCAGCAAGAGACCCAGTACTTC. Protein sequence: CASSYLGQQETQYF. This chain connects TRBV6-5 to TRBJ2-5; D remains ambiguous. With 1 base removed from V and 2 bases from J, the gap between germline ends came to 8 bases. The CDR3 spans 14 residues. Germline V gene lookup returns CDR1 MNHEY and CDR2 SVGAGI.

The chain joins TRBV6-2 or TRBV6-3 to TRBJ2-3; possibly TRBD2 for D (6 bases). CDR3 length: 17 residues. In germline, CDR1 is MNHEY, CDR2 SVGEGT. V was pared by 0 bases and J by 0 bases, with 13 bases between. The CDR3 loop reads CASSYSSLAPSTDTQYF. The CDR3 nucleotides read TGTGCCAGCAGTTACTCGTCCCTAGCGCCAAGCACAGATACGCAGTATTTT.

The chain carries TRBV7-9 and TRBJ2-2; D is possibly TRBD2 (5 bases). This CDR3 region has 18 residues. V lost 1 base to trimming and J lost 3 bases, with 18 bases between them. Looked up from germline, CDR1 is SEHNR and CDR2 is FQNEAQ (reference sequence). The CDR3 DNA reads TGTGCCAGCAGCTTAGAAAGGTCTAGTCGGGGAGACACCGGGGAGCTGTTTTTT. This sequence encodes CASSLERSSRGDTGELFF.

The J gene is TRBJ1-5, the V gene TRBV12-3 or TRBV12-4, with D unclear. The CDR3 runs to 13 residues. The V gene lost 6 bases and the J gene lost 0 bases, with 6 bases spanning the gap. For the CDR3, the DNA is TGTGCCAGCAGGCCCCTTAGCAATCAGCCCCAGCATTTT. It codes for CASRPLSNQPQHF.